This paragraph reports one T cell receptor (beta chain). What it binds is unknown. The record originates from a study of blood T cells in healthy people across ages. Study results and limitations: Age showed a roughly linear inverse relationship with TCR beta diversity per million T cells. PBMCs that were unsorted prevented a conclusive naive versus antigen-experienced comparison. Both naive CD4+ cell counts and diversity were greater in long-lived donors than in aged donors.

Peripheral blood, approximately 10 milliliters per donor, was collected. Primed by a sample-barcoded 5' primer and a J-beta primer mix, a second PCR proceeded for about 6 to 11 cycles. MiXCR was run by TCRdb on the 5' RACE reads, yielding one entry per CDR3 protein. The repertoire holds around 710,000 distinct CDR3 sequences, with roughly 47% as singletons. The CDR3 is made up of 16 amino acids. V was clipped by 5 bases and J by 4 bases, with 20 bases between them. Germline values: CDR1 SEHNR, CDR2 FQNEAQ (reference sequence). The chain uses TRBV7-9 and TRBJ1-1, with D perhaps TRBD1 (6 bases). The sample was blood. The sequence was collected from a woman aged 60-75 years in good health. The CDR3 DNA follows: TGTGCCAGCAGCCCTCAAAGGGGGGGCCTCGGCACTGAAGCTTTCTTT. This translates into CASSPQRGGLGTEAFF.